This paragraph reports one T cell receptor (beta chain). No antigen is known for it. Deletions cut 2 bases from V and 1 base from J, with 11 bases between. CDR1 and CDR2 (germline): SEHNR, FQNEAQ (reference sequence). The CDR3 is made up of 15 amino acids. This specimen belongs to a study of cytomegalovirus exposure and HLA in healthy donors. Points from the study as a whole: The study found most TCR sequences rare, yet found some public TCRs in many donors. Clonal expansion, a later analysis showed, was greater in HLA-associated TCR beta chains than in equally common others.

The PCR contained 60 Vbeta and 13 Jbeta primers. TCRdb's copy holds only in-frame clones and misses some; the assay was immunoSEQ multiplex PCR. Of about 110,000 clones listed, around three quarters are singletons. Sequencing used PBMCs. The TCR comes from a woman aged 45-59 years in good health and CMV-seropositive. This chain connects TRBV7-9 to TRBJ1-1; D unresolved. This chain's CDR3 is CASSLIGAGNTEAFF. CDR3 nucleotides: TGTGCCAGCAGCTTAATCGGTGCAGGGAACACTGAAGCTTTCTTT.